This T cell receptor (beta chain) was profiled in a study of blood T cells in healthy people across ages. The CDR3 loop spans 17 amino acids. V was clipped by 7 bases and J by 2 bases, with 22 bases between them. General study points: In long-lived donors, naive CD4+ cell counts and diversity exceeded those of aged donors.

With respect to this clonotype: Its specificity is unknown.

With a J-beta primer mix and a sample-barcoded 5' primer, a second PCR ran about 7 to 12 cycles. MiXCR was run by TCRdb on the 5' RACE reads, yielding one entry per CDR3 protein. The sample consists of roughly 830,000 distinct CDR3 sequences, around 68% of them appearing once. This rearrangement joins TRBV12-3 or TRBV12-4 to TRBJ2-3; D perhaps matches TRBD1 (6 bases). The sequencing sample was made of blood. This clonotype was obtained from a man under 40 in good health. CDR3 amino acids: CASNLQGLASITDTQYF. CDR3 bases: TGTGCCAGCAACCTTCAGGGGTTGGCGAGTATCACAGATACGCAGTATTTT.